The 6 T cell receptor beta chains below come from one sample, sequenced in a study of T cells in Graves' hyperthyroidism and ophthalmopathy. RNA transcripts served as the template for amplifying TCR beta CDR3 regions. First-round RT-PCR of the TCR CDR3 relied on the HTBI primer set. MiXCR, applied by TCRdb to the multiplex PCR reads, yields one record per CDR3 protein. Of about 300,000 distinct CDR3 sequences listed, roughly 19% are singletons. The sequenced sample was blood. The receptors originated from a middle-aged man with Graves' ophthalmopathy.

This clonotype was detected a few times. The gene calls are TRBV19 and TRBJ2-5; tentatively, D is TRBD1 or TRBD2 (5 bases each). CDR1 is LNHDA, CDR2 SQIVND, per germline (reference sequence). The CDR3 sequence is 15 residues long. V lost 4 bases and J 3 bases, leaving 15 bases between the germline ends. For the CDR3, the DNA is TGTGCCAGTAGTAAAGAGGGGTTGTATGAAGAGACCCAGTACTTC. Translated, it gives CASSKEGLYEETQYF.

This clonotype has only a few counts. The chain joins TRBV15 to TRBJ2-2; D unclear. Per germline, CDR1 LNHNV and CDR2 YYDKDF (reference sequence). Trimming stripped 0 bases from V and 6 bases from J, with 8 bases between. This CDR3 is built from 14 residues. The CDR3, as DNA: TGTGCCACCAGCAGAGATGGCCGCCCCGGGGAGCTGTTTTTT. It translates to CATSRDGRPGELFF.

This clonotype occurred many times. The chain employs TRBV11-2 and TRBJ2-3; D is unresolved. The CDR3 length is 13 residues. V dropped 3 bases and J dropped 6 bases, with 10 bases sitting between them. CDR1 is SGHAT, CDR2 FQNNGV, per germline. CDR3 region: CASSLSPRDTQYF. The CDR3 bases are TGTGCCAGCAGCTTGTCCCCCCGGGATACGCAGTATTTT.

This clonotype was detected ten times or more. The chain combines TRBV20-1 with TRBJ2-1, with D unclear. Trimming took 0 bases from V and 6 from J, leaving 9 bases between them. CDR1 is DFQATT, CDR2 SNEGSKA, per germline (reference sequence). The CDR3 spans 13 residues. CDR3: CSAREGRPNEQFF. The CDR3 DNA reads TGCAGTGCTAGAGAGGGTAGGCCCAATGAGCAGTTCTTC.

The V call is TRBV7-8, the J call TRBJ2-7; D unresolved. The germline V gene has CDR1 SGHVS and CDR2 FQNEAQ. V dropped 2 bases and J dropped 6 bases, with 8 bases sitting between them. The length of the CDR3 is 12 residues. CDR3 in amino acids: CASSLRGFEQYF. CDR3 DNA: TGTGCCAGCAGCTTACGTGGGTTCGAGCAGTACTTC.

This chain links TRBV6-4 with TRBJ2-1, with D perhaps matching TRBD1 (6 bases). Germline V gene data show CDR1 as MRHNA and CDR2 as SNTAGT. The CDR3 length is 17 residues. With 0 bases removed from V and 6 bases from J, the gap between germline ends came to 18 bases. DNA for the CDR3: TGTGCCAGCAGTGACTCAGGGTCTTGGCAGGGGTTCAATGAGCAGTTCTTC. Amino acids: CASSDSGSWQGFNEQFF.